One T cell receptor (beta chain) is described in this entry. Its antigen is unknown. Next came a second PCR, run for about 7 to 12 cycles, which used a sample-barcoded 5' primer along with a J-beta primer mix. TCRdb passed the 5' RACE reads through MiXCR, listing each CDR3 protein once. This table has some 690,000 distinct CDR3 sequences, approximately 22% appearing once. Peripheral blood samples of approximately 10 milliliters were drawn from each donor. This entry belongs to a study of blood T cells in healthy people across ages. Study conclusions and caveats: The recorded TCR beta diversity per million T cells decreased in a roughly linear manner with age. The donors' CMV status was not determined, possibly confounding changes in expanded clonotypes.

The CDR3 has 13 residues. The V gene lost 10 bases and the J gene lost 8 bases, with 18 bases spanning the gap. This TCR came from a man aged 65 to 79 in good health. The chain links TRBV12-3 or TRBV12-4 to TRBJ2-1; D might be TRBD1 or TRBD2, each matching 5 bases. The sequencing input was blood. Here the CDR3 reads CAILPAGSHEQFF. CDR3 bases: TGTGCCATCCTTCCTGCAGGGAGCCATGAGCAGTTCTTC.